These 16 T cell receptor beta chains came from one sample sequenced in a study of molecular identifiers for immune sequencing clone quantification (dated by TCRdb to 2016 to 2018). Preparation of the library involved PCR. The sequencer was an Illumina HiSeq 4000. TCRdb cleaned the public reads at Q25 with fastp, built clones with MiXCR and kept in-frame beta chains. Identical CDR3 protein sequences are pooled into one entry, listed with their most common genes and DNA. A total of 7,500 to 10,000 distinct CDR3 sequences appear in this sample, around 15% of them only once. Roughly 1.5% of the sample lies in the top ten. Sequenced: naive CD8+ T cells from blood, with Jurkat cell RNA spiked in. The cell subset or site label, read with the paper, signifies: FACS-sorted CD8+CD4-CCR7+CD45RA+ naive T cells. These receptors all stem from a human donor in good health. Some libraries in this study had Jurkat cell RNA spiked in.

This clonotype was picked up many times. The chain uses TRBV19 and TRBJ2-4, with D tentatively TRBD1 (6 bases). The V end lost 5 bases, the J end lost 6 bases, and 11 bases lay between the germline ends. CDR1 LNHDA and CDR2 SQIVND come from the germline V gene (reference sequence). The CDR3 is 13 residues long. This CDR3 reads CASSGQGPNIQYF. The DNA of the CDR3 is TGTGCCAGTAGTGGGCAGGGGCCAAACATTCAGTACTTC. Based on the CDR3 plus reference TRBV19 and TRBJ2-4, the full variable domain is DGGITQSPKYLFRKEGQNVTLSCEQNLNHDAMYWYRQDPGQGLRLIYYSQIVNDFQKGDIAEGYSVSREKKESFPLTVTSAQKNPTAFYLCASSGQGPNIQYFGAGTRLSVL.

This clonotype is termed medium-sized. V usage is TRBV2 and J usage is TRBJ2-3, with 7 bases fitting TRBD2. With 6 bases clipped from V and 1 base from J, the junction kept 7 bases outside the gene matches. The CDR3 runs 15 residues. The germline gives CDR1 SNHLY, CDR2 FYNNEI. CDR3 DNA sequence: TGTGCCAGCAGGGGGACTACCACTCGCACAGATACGCAGTATTTT. This codes for CASRGTTTRTDTQYF. The full variable domain, completed using reference TRBV2 and TRBJ2-3, is EPEVTQTPSHQVTQMGQEVILRCVPISNHLYFYWYRQILGQKVEFLVSFYNNEISEKSEIFDDQFSVERPDGSNFTLKIRSTKLEDSAMYFCASRGTTTRTDTQYFGPGTRLTVL.

By sample fraction, this clonotype is medium-sized. The rearrangement links TRBV7-9 to TRBJ1-5, with 9 bases lining up with TRBD1. With V trimmed by 5 bases and J by 5 bases, 7 bases remained unmatched. The CDR3 totals 15 residues. From germline, CDR1 is SEHNR and CDR2 FQNEAQ (reference sequence). The CDR3 DNA sequence: TGTGCCAGCAGCAGGGACCGGGACAGGGATCAGCCCCAGCATTTT. Protein: CASSRDRDRDQPQHF. The full variable domain, with the rest looked up from reference TRBV7-9 and TRBJ1-5, is DTGVSQNPRHKITKRGQNVTFRCDPISEHNRLYWYRQTLGQGPEFLTYFQNEAQLEKSRLLSDRFSAERPKGSFSTLEIQRTEQGDSAMYLCASSRDRDRDQPQHFGDGTRLSIL.

This clonotype was seen ten or more times. V gene TRBV29-1 combines with J gene TRBJ2-2; tentatively, D is TRBD1 (6 bases). Germline V lookup: CDR1 SQVTM, CDR2 ANQGSEA. The CDR3 runs 16 residues. The V and J ends lost 2 bases and 1 base respectively, with 14 bases between them. The CDR3 DNA follows: TGCAGCGTTGAAATCTCAGGGGTTTGGAACACCGGGGAGCTGTTTTTT. Translated, it gives CSVEISGVWNTGELFF.

This clonotype came up many times. This chain's CDR3 is CSAKRAGHSYNEQFF. For the CDR3, the DNA is TGCAGTGCGAAGAGAGCGGGGCACTCCTACAATGAGCAGTTCTTC. The V gene is TRBV20-1, the J gene TRBJ2-1; TRBD2 aligns across 7 bases. The germline V gene has CDR1 DFQATT and CDR2 SNEGSKA (reference sequence). This CDR3 region has 15 residues. With V trimmed by 6 bases and J by 0 bases, 8 bases remained unmatched.

This chain links TRBV6-6 with TRBJ2-4, with D possibly TRBD2 on 6 matching bases. CDR1 MNHNY and CDR2 SVGAGI come from the germline V gene (reference sequence). The V end was cut by 0 bases, the J end by 12 bases, with 18 bases between. This CDR3 contains 15 residues. The CDR3 coding sequence is TGTGCCAGCAGTTACTCTAGCGGAGCCAAAAATACTCAGTACTTC. This codes for CASSYSSGAKNTQYF.

By its share, this clonotype is medium-sized (0.01 to 0.1%). The genes are TRBV5-1 and TRBJ1-1; 8 positions agree with TRBD1. In germline, CDR1 is SGHRS, CDR2 YFSETQ. There are 13 residues in the CDR3. V lost 4 bases, J lost 5 bases, and 4 bases stayed unmatched. The DNA of the CDR3 is TGCGCCAGCAGCCCTAGGACAGGGACTGAAGCTTTCTTT. It yields the protein CASSPRTGTEAFF.

This clonotype is categorized as medium-sized. V and J are TRBV20-1 and TRBJ2-3; 11 bases are shared with TRBD2. V trimming: 0 bases; J trimming: 5 bases; junction bases outside the gene matches: 10. CDR1 and CDR2 from the germline V gene are DFQATT and SNEGSKA (reference sequence). This CDR3 spans 17 amino acids. This CDR3 is CSARDLRLAGRGDTQYF. As DNA, the CDR3 is TGCAGTGCTAGAGATCTCAGACTAGCGGGAAGAGGAGATACGCAGTATTTT.

This clonotype is medium-sized (0.01 to 0.1%). The rearrangement joins TRBV5-6 to TRBJ2-3, with no clear D. Deletions cut 0 bases from V and 2 bases from J, with 10 bases between. CDR1 SGHDT and CDR2 YYEEEE come from the germline V gene. The CDR3 has 15 amino acids. CDR3 residues: CASSLGVGYTDTQYF. CDR3 coding DNA: TGTGCCAGCAGCTTGGGCGTGGGATACACAGATACGCAGTATTTT.

This clonotype rates as medium-sized. The rearrangement joins TRBV4-3 to TRBJ2-6; a possible D gene is TRBD1 (6 bases). This CDR3 is built from 16 residues. Germline CDR1 and CDR2: LGHNA and YSLEER. Between the trimmed V and J ends, which lost 0 bases and 3 bases, there was a span of 9 bases. The CDR3 protein is CASSQDRGNGANVLTF. DNA of the CDR3: TGCGCCAGCAGCCAAGATAGGGGGAATGGGGCCAACGTCCTGACTTTC.

In its sample, this clonotype was seen many times. The rearrangement joins TRBV7-9 to TRBJ1-5; D possibly corresponds to TRBD1 (5 bases). Germline lookup yields CDR1 SEHNR and CDR2 FQNEAQ (reference sequence). This CDR3 is built from 17 residues. V was trimmed by 1 base and J by 6 bases, leaving 19 bases between them. The CDR3 reads CASSLVVSGRALQPQHF. CDR3 DNA sequence: TGTGCCAGCAGCTTAGTAGTCTCGGGCAGGGCTCTTCAGCCCCAGCATTTT.

Ten or more counts support this clonotype. This CDR3 reads CASNMGGSYEQYF. The CDR3 region has the DNA TGTGCCAGCAACATGGGGGGTTCCTACGAGCAGTACTTC. This chain uses TRBV6-2 or TRBV6-3 with TRBJ2-7; D possibly corresponds to TRBD2 (6 bases). V lost 7 bases, J lost 1 base, and 11 bases lay in between. CDR1 and CDR2 from the germline V gene are MNHEY and SVGEGT. This CDR3 spans 13 amino acids.

CDR3 protein: CAGGLFGYTEAFF. Written as DNA, the CDR3 is TGTGCCGGCGGCTTGTTCGGTTACACTGAAGCTTTCTTT. The chain joins TRBV11-2 to TRBJ1-1; no clear D. Germline V gene sequence: CDR1 SGHAT, CDR2 FQNNGV. The CDR3 covers 13 residues. V shed 11 bases and J shed 3 bases, with 16 bases lying between them.

Judged by abundance, this clonotype is medium-sized. V and J are TRBV27 and TRBJ1-5, with 10 bases that match TRBD1. The germline V gene encodes CDR1 MNHEY and CDR2 SMNVEV (reference sequence). The length of the CDR3 is 14 residues. Unmatched junction bases numbered 1, after V lost 6 bases and J lost 2 bases. DNA of the CDR3: TGTGCCAGCAGAGGGACAGGGGGCAATCAGCCCCAGCATTTT. Amino acids: CASRGTGGNQPQHF.

In this sample, this clonotype is medium-sized (0.01 to 0.1%). The chain combines TRBV7-2 with TRBJ2-6; a weak D match, TRBD2 (6 bases). V shed 1 base and J shed 2 bases, with 18 bases lying between them. The CDR3 contains 19 residues. Germline CDR1 SGHTA, CDR2 FQGNSA. The CDR3, as DNA: TGTGCCAGCAGCTTAGATCCGGGAGCGCTATTGGCTGGGGCCAACGTCCTGACTTTC. Its protein product is CASSLDPGALLAGANVLTF.

Relative to its sample, this clonotype is medium-sized. This rearrangement joins TRBV19 to TRBJ2-3, with 14 nucleotides matching TRBD2. V shed 1 base and J 2 bases; nucleotides not matched to a gene: 8. Germline V CDR1 and CDR2: LNHDA, SQIVND (reference sequence). This CDR3 comprises 19 residues. CDR3 residues: CASSIAGGLAGGVTDTQYF. The CDR3 DNA sequence: TGTGCCAGTAGTATAGCAGGCGGACTAGCGGGAGGTGTCACAGATACGCAGTATTTT.